One and the same sample provided the 14 T cell receptor beta chains below, sequenced in a study of blood T cell dynamics during melanoma immunotherapy. The time point: week 3, after first cycle of checkpoint inhibitor. Profiled with immunoSEQ multiplex PCR; TCRdb holds only in-frame clones, not every one. Of more than 10,000 clones in the sample, 80% were seen once. Material: blood, obtained from a patient treated with checkpoint blockade. These receptors were taken from a human donor with melanoma.

This chain uses TRBV11-1 with TRBJ1-6; D unresolved. V lost 6 bases and J 1 base, leaving 10 bases between the germline ends. The CDR3 is 15 residues long. Germline V gene data show CDR1 as SGHAT and CDR2 as FQDESV (reference sequence). CDR3 in DNA: TGTGCCAGCAGTAGATCTACATCCTATAATTCACCCCTCCACTTT. This gives the protein CASSRSTSYNSPLHF.

This chain uses TRBV19 with TRBJ2-3; TRBD2 matches 9 bases. The CDR3 consists of 14 residues. The germline gives CDR1 LNHDA, CDR2 SQIVND (reference sequence). J lost 0 bases, V lost 9 bases, and 4 bases had no gene match. The chain's CDR3 is CASELAGSTDTQYF. CDR3 nucleotide sequence: TGTGCCAGCGAGCTAGCGGGAAGCACAGATACGCAGTATTTT.

The chain carries TRBV9 and TRBJ2-5; no clear D gene. This CDR3 region has 13 residues. Germline V gene lookup returns CDR1 SGDLS and CDR2 YYNGEE. V was shortened by 0 bases and J by 2 bases, with 5 bases between the two germline ends. CDR3 residues: CASSVDRQETQYF. The CDR3 DNA is TGTGCCAGCAGCGTAGACAGACAAGAGACCCAGTACTTC.

This clone was seen only once. The rearrangement joins TRBV7-2 to TRBJ2-3; D unresolved. Deletions cut 3 bases from V and 1 base from J, with 11 bases between. Germline V CDR1 and CDR2: SGHTA, FQGNSA. The CDR3 extends over 15 amino acids. This CDR3 reads CASSFRTAGTDTQYF. The CDR3 DNA sequence: TGTGCCAGCAGCTTTCGGACCGCTGGCACAGATACGCAGTATTTT.

The chain uses TRBV2 and TRBJ2-2; D possibly uses TRBD1 or TRBD2 (5 bases each). The germline V gene has CDR1 SNHLY and CDR2 FYNNEI. V lost 2 bases and J 5 bases, leaving 12 bases between the germline ends. The CDR3 consists of 15 residues. CDR3 sequence reads: CASSELGPQTGELFF. The CDR3 nucleotides are TGTGCCAGCAGTGAATTGGGACCGCAGACCGGGGAGCTGTTTTTT.

The CDR3 DNA reads TGTGCCAGCAGTTACGTAGCTAGCGGGACGTTCGAGCAGTACTTC. Amino acids: CASSYVASGTFEQYF. The chain uses TRBV6-6 and TRBJ2-7, with 9 bases matching TRBD2. V was clipped by 2 bases and J by 6 bases; unmatched bases: 8. The CDR3 extends over 15 amino acids. Germline V lookup: CDR1 MNHNY, CDR2 SVGAGI (reference sequence).

The rearrangement links TRBV7-9 to TRBJ1-1, with a tentative D call TRBD1 (5 bases). Germline CDR1 and CDR2: SEHNR and FQNEAQ (reference sequence). Trimming shortened V by 1 base and J by 9 bases, and 15 bases separated the two germline ends. The CDR3 spans 14 residues. The CDR3 bases are TGTGCCAGCAGCTTAGGGGAGGGGCAGGGACAAGCTTTCTTT. It codes for CASSLGEGQGQAFF.

The V call is TRBV28, the J call TRBJ1-1; D not resolved. CDR3 length: 15 residues. Between the trimmed V and J ends, which lost 2 bases and 4 bases, there was a span of 14 bases. Germline assignment: CDR1 MDHEN and CDR2 SYDVKM. CDR3 region: CASSLPQKGSTEAFF. CDR3 nucleotides: TGTGCCAGCAGTTTACCTCAGAAGGGTAGCACTGAAGCTTTCTTT. The full variable domain, with the rest looked up from reference TRBV28 and TRBJ1-1, is DVKVTQSSRYLVKRTGEKVFLECVQDMDHENMFWYRQDPGLGLRLIYFSYDVKMKEKGDIPEGYSVSREKKERFSLILESASTNQTSMYLCASSLPQKGSTEAFFGQGTRLTVV.

This clone was counted a few times. The chain joins TRBV2 to TRBJ2-2; D call uncertain. V was clipped by 7 bases and J by 4 bases, with 13 bases between them. CDR1 and CDR2 from the germline V gene are SNHLY and FYNNEI. The CDR3 consists of 14 residues. As DNA, the CDR3 is TGTGCCAGCAAGGAGAAGGGCCCCACCGGGGAGCTGTTTTTT. As protein: CASKEKGPTGELFF.

The chain couples TRBV6-1 to TRBJ1-2; a weak D match, TRBD1 (5 bases). Germline CDR1 MNHNS, CDR2 SASEGT. Trimming removed 4 bases at V and 8 bases at J, with 11 bases between. CDR3 length: 12 residues. CDR3 DNA sequence: TGTGCCAGCAGTGCCGGGGGAGGCGGCTACACCTTC. It specifies CASSAGGGGYTF.

The chain employs TRBV19 and TRBJ2-2; D unresolved. There are 14 residues in the CDR3. The V end was cut by 3 bases, the J end by 3 bases, with 8 bases between. The germline V gene encodes CDR1 LNHDA and CDR2 SQIVND (reference sequence). CDR3 in DNA: TGTGCCAGTAGTATTTCTGGGGACACCGGGGAGCTGTTTTTT. Encoded protein: CASSISGDTGELFF.

This chain connects TRBV10-3 to TRBJ1-1; D might be TRBD1 (5 bases). This CDR3 has 14 amino acids. The V gene's germline CDR1 is ENHRY and CDR2 SYGVKD. Trimming cost V 3 bases and J 4 bases, with 12 bases left between them. CDR3 sequence (DNA): TGTGCCATCAGTGACGGGCAGGGAACCACTGAAGCTTTCTTT. Translating gives CAISDGQGTTEAFF.

The chain has TRBV6-5 and TRBJ1-1; 8 nucleotides line up with TRBD1. J lost 1 base, V lost 5 bases, and 6 bases had no gene match. CDR1 and CDR2 (germline): MNHEY, SVGAGI. This CDR3 contains 15 residues. The CDR3 loop reads CASSRDRGENTEAFF. The CDR3 DNA reads TGTGCCAGCAGTCGTGACAGGGGAGAGAACACTGAAGCTTTCTTT.

The CDR3 DNA reads TGTGCCAGCAGTTTTGACAGTCCGAGGGGCTACACCTTC. Its translation is CASSFDSPRGYTF. The chain joins TRBV5-4 to TRBJ1-2; the D gene is possibly TRBD1 (5 bases). There are 13 residues in the CDR3. Trimming shortened V by 5 bases and J by 8 bases, and 16 bases separated the two germline ends. The germline CDR1 and CDR2 sequences are SGHNT and YYREEE (reference sequence).